This T cell receptor (beta chain) was retrieved from a study of T cells in women clearing cervical HPV infection. The table came from immunoSEQ multiplex PCR; TCRdb's copy has only in-frame clones and leaves some out. This repertoire includes roughly 47,000 clones. With respect to this clone: The read ends 3 residues before the CDR3 terminus; that terminus is restored from the germline J gene.

Cervical HPV DNA detected by MY09/MY11 PCR, typed by dot-blot. Germline CDR1 GTSNPN, CDR2 SVGIG (reference sequence). The CDR3 contains 13 residues. J lost 4 bases, V lost 4 bases, and 4 bases had no gene match. Sample: blood buffy coat. The receptor was derived from a woman aged 18 to 69 with a cervical HPV16 infection that either progressed to CIN3+ or cleared (not recorded which). The chain recombines TRBV30 with TRBJ1-5, with 7 bases aligning to TRBD1. The sequenced CDR3 bases are TGTGCCTGGACCGGGACAGCTAATCAGCCC. Translated: CAWTGTANQP. The whole CDR3 is CAWTGTANQPQHF.